The 27 T cell receptor beta chains given below trace back to one sample, sequenced in a study of neurological immune-mediated disorders. TCRdb itself ran the 5' RACE reads through MiXCR, one entry per CDR3 protein. The table includes approximately 30,000 distinct CDR3 sequences, about 15% detected once. What was sequenced was PBMCs. These receptors came from a man in his 70s in good health.

This clonotype was recorded at least ten times. The chain recombines TRBV5-1 with TRBJ2-1; 10 bases are a match to TRBD2. Germline values: CDR1 SGHRS, CDR2 YFSETQ. The length of the CDR3 is 18 residues. J gave up 0 bases and V 0 bases, and 6 bases lay outside the gene matches. The CDR3 is CASSLALAGALSYNEQFF. The CDR3 region has the DNA TGCGCCAGCAGCTTGGCCCTAGCGGGGGCCCTCTCCTACAATGAGCAGTTCTTC.

This clonotype was seen many times. This sequence joins TRBV20-1 and TRBJ2-1; 8 bases are shared with TRBD1. V lost 6 bases and J lost 8; bases outside the gene matches: 15. The CDR3 has 15 residues. In germline, CDR1 is DFQATT, CDR2 SNEGSKA (reference sequence). The CDR3 nucleotides are TGCAGTGCCCCACCACAGGGGGAATTGGTGGATGAGCAGTTCTTC. It encodes CSAPPQGELVDEQFF.

This clonotype was seen a handful of times. The V gene is TRBV7-2, the J gene TRBJ1-2, with D hard to call. The CDR3 loop spans 14 amino acids. V was shortened by 1 base and J by 8 bases, with 14 bases between the two germline ends. Germline CDR1 reads SGHTA; CDR2 reads FQGNSA. CDR3 nucleotide sequence: TGTGCCAGCAGCTTAGTCGGCAGACTGGAGGGCTACACCTTC. It translates to CASSLVGRLEGYTF.

In regard to this clonotype: One junction end disagrees with the germline gene, perhaps due to a read error. The V gene is TRBV10-2, the J gene TRBJ2-5; D not certain. This CDR3 spans 15 amino acids. Germline V gene sequence: CDR1 WSHSY, CDR2 SAAADI. This chain's CDR3 is CAGSEMISNEETQYF. Written as DNA, the CDR3 is TGCGCCGGCAGTGAGATGATATCAAACGAAGAGACCCAGTACTTC.

Turning to this clonotype: This may arise from a read error, as a much more abundant clone is one base away. The chain carries TRBV7-2 and TRBJ2-7; 9 bases fit TRBD2. Germline assignment: CDR1 SGHTA and CDR2 FQGNSA. J gave up 7 bases and V 2 bases, and 9 bases lay outside the gene matches. The CDR3 covers 15 residues. The CDR3: CASSLFSGGRGEQYF. The CDR3 DNA follows: TGTGCCAGCAGCTTATTTAGCGGGGGCCGGGGGGAGCAGTACTTC.

As concerns this clonotype: A much larger clone sits a single nucleotide away, making a read error possible. The CDR3 DNA is TGTTCCAGCAGCCAAGAGGGTGGGAATGAGCAGTTCTTC. Translation gives CSSSQEGGNEQFF. The gene calls are TRBV3-1 and TRBJ2-1, with D possibly TRBD2 on 5 matching bases. The CDR3 extends over 13 amino acids. Per germline, CDR1 LGHDT and CDR2 YNNKEL (reference sequence).

This clonotype was picked up a small number of times. The chain combines TRBV5-6 with TRBJ1-5, with D possibly matching TRBD1 (6 bases). This CDR3 contains 14 residues. Germline CDR1 reads SGHDT; CDR2 reads YYEEEE. V gave up 2 bases and J gave up 3 bases, with 9 bases separating them. The CDR3 DNA reads TGTGCCAGCAGCTTCAGGGGTTCCAATCAGCCCCAGCATTTT. Translated: CASSFRGSNQPQHF.

V is TRBV7-2 and J is TRBJ2-1, with 7 bases matching TRBD1. This CDR3 contains 14 residues. The germline V gene encodes CDR1 SGHTA and CDR2 FQGNSA. The V and J ends lost 1 base and 7 bases, in that order; junction bases with no gene match: 4. The CDR3 loop is CASSLETGYNEQFF. As DNA, the CDR3 is TGTGCCAGCAGCTTAGAGACAGGGTATAATGAGCAGTTCTTC.

This clonotype has ten or more counts. The chain couples TRBV3-1 to TRBJ2-7; maybe TRBD1 (7 bases). Germline V CDR1 and CDR2: LGHDT, YNNKEL (reference sequence). There are 13 residues in the CDR3. V was clipped by 1 base and J by 7 bases, with 11 bases between them. This CDR3 reads CASSQGEDREQYF. The CDR3 DNA reads as TGTGCCAGCAGCCAAGGGGAGGACAGGGAGCAGTACTTC.

This clonotype was counted at least ten times. This chain links TRBV15 with TRBJ1-2; D might be TRBD1 (5 bases). Trimming cost V 0 bases and J 11 bases, with 19 bases left between them. This CDR3 has 15 amino acids. The V gene's germline CDR1 is LNHNV and CDR2 YYDKDF (reference sequence). CDR3 sequence reads: CATSRDSMRGRSYTF. Here the CDR3 DNA reads TGTGCCACCAGCAGAGATAGTATGCGGGGACGCTCTTACACCTTC.

The J gene is TRBJ1-1, the V gene TRBV3-1; D gene unclear. The CDR3 runs to 17 residues. Germline CDR1 LGHDT, CDR2 YNNKEL (reference sequence). Trimming left V 1 base short and J 1 base short, with 16 bases between. The CDR3 loop is CASSQGISGMANTEAFF. In nucleotides, the CDR3 is TGTGCCAGCAGCCAAGGAATCTCCGGGATGGCGAACACTGAAGCTTTCTTT.

This clonotype was seen many times. The chain links TRBV5-5 to TRBJ1-2; possibly TRBD1 for D (6 bases). The V gene's germline CDR1 is SGHKS and CDR2 YYEKEE (reference sequence). The V and J ends lost 3 bases and 4 bases respectively, with 13 bases between them. The CDR3 runs to 14 residues. The CDR3 here is CASSWEQGFYGYTF. CDR3 coding DNA: TGTGCCAGCAGCTGGGAACAGGGTTTCTATGGCTACACCTTC.

This clonotype was counted many times. V and J are TRBV6-2 or TRBV6-3 and TRBJ2-1, with a possible D match to TRBD2 (5 bases). Looked up from germline, CDR1 is MNHEY and CDR2 is SVGEGT. The V and J ends lost 6 bases and 4 bases respectively, with 19 bases between them. The CDR3 has 16 residues. The CDR3 DNA reads TGTGCCAGCAGGCGTCTCGTAGCGACCGAATACAATGAGCAGTTCTTC. Its protein is CASRRLVATEYNEQFF.

This clonotype appeared a single time. A read error is possible here, since a much larger clone lies one base away. The chain uses TRBV20-1 and TRBJ1-4, with 7 bases aligning to TRBD1. Germline V gene sequence: CDR1 DFQATT, CDR2 SNEGSKA (reference sequence). This CDR3 has 15 residues. The V and J ends lost 0 bases and 10 bases, in that order; junction bases with no gene match: 11. CDR3 sequence: CSARDRQQGVGKLFF. The DNA for the CDR3 is TGCAGTGCTAGAGATCGACAGCAGGGGGTGGGAAAACTGTTTTTT.

This clonotype was recorded at least ten times. The gene calls are TRBV7-2 and TRBJ1-1; tentatively, D is TRBD1 (5 bases). This CDR3 spans 13 amino acids. Per the germline V gene, CDR1 is SGHTA and CDR2 is FQGNSA. Trimming stripped 1 base from V and 12 bases from J, with 15 bases between. The CDR3 nucleotides read TGTGCCAGCAGCTTAGAAACAGGAAGATTTCCTTTCTTT. It yields the protein CASSLETGRFPFF.

In its sample, this clonotype was seen a few times. The V gene is TRBV30, the J gene TRBJ1-5; D gene unclear. The CDR3 consists of 14 residues. Trimming removed 2 bases at V and 0 bases at J, with 8 bases between. Germline V gene lookup returns CDR1 GTSNPN and CDR2 SVGIG (reference sequence). The CDR3 nucleotides are TGTGCCTGGAGTCCAACATATAGCAATCAGCCCCAGCATTTT. Residues: CAWSPTYSNQPQHF.

This clonotype was seen ten or more times. The V gene is TRBV20-1, the J gene TRBJ2-3; 7 bases are a match to TRBD1. The CDR3 loop spans 15 amino acids. From germline, CDR1 is DFQATT and CDR2 SNEGSKA (reference sequence). V was clipped by 6 bases and J by 2 bases; unmatched bases: 11. The CDR3 here is CSATGSQGVTDTQYF. Written as DNA, the CDR3 is TGCAGTGCGACAGGGTCTCAGGGGGTCACAGATACGCAGTATTTT.

This clonotype was seen ten or more times. The chain links TRBV28 to TRBJ1-3, with D possibly being TRBD1 (6 bases). The ends were cut back, 6 bases at V and 3 bases at J, with 18 bases in the middle. The CDR3 length is 16 residues. Germline CDR1 and CDR2: MDHEN and SYDVKM. CDR3: CASRLQGSGVGNTIYF. For the CDR3, the DNA is TGTGCCAGCAGATTACAGGGATCGGGTGTTGGAAACACCATATATTTT. The full variable domain, with the rest looked up from reference TRBV28 and TRBJ1-3, is DVKVTQSSRYLVKRTGEKVFLECVQDMDHENMFWYRQDPGLGLRLIYFSYDVKMKEKGDIPEGYSVSREKKERFSLILESASTNQTSMYLCASRLQGSGVGNTIYFGEGSWLTVV.

This clonotype occurred many times. The J gene is TRBJ1-5, the V gene TRBV5-6; TRBD1 might be the D (5 bases). Germline V gene lookup returns CDR1 SGHDT and CDR2 YYEEEE. The CDR3 spans 15 residues. V shed 1 base and J shed 4 bases, with 12 bases lying between them. The CDR3 region is CASSLTGTSNQPQHF. CDR3 DNA sequence: TGTGCCAGCAGCTTGACCGGGACTTCAAATCAGCCCCAGCATTTT.

V and J are TRBV18 and TRBJ2-7; 8 bases are shared with TRBD2. The CDR3 covers 15 residues. CDR1 and CDR2 (germline): KGHSH, LQKENI. V shed 3 bases and J 0 bases; nucleotides not matched to a gene: 4. CDR3 residues: CASSPRGGVSYEQYF. The CDR3 nucleotides read TGTGCCAGCTCACCCCGGGGGGGAGTCTCCTACGAGCAGTACTTC.

This clonotype has at least ten counts. The chain has TRBV20-1 and TRBJ2-5; 10 bases are a match to TRBD1. CDR3 size: 16 residues. V gave up 1 base and J gave up 5 bases; unmatched junction bases: 10. The germline V gene has CDR1 DFQATT and CDR2 SNEGSKA (reference sequence). The CDR3 bases are TGCAGTGCTAGAGTGGGACAGGGGTTTAGACAGGAGACCCAGTACTTC. Translated: CSARVGQGFRQETQYF.

In this sample, this clonotype turned up many times. The chain couples TRBV20-1 to TRBJ2-4; D call uncertain. Germline CDR1 is DFQATT and CDR2 is SNEGSKA (reference sequence). There are 16 residues in the CDR3. V shed 4 bases and J shed 1 base, with 17 bases lying between them. The CDR3 reads CSATPWAYGAKNIQYF. Written as DNA, the CDR3 is TGCAGTGCTACGCCATGGGCCTACGGGGCCAAAAACATTCAGTACTTC.

The sample holds many counts of this clonotype. The rearrangement joins TRBV5-1 to TRBJ2-2, with 12 bases lining up with TRBD2. The junction had 8 bases not matched to a gene; V was cut back by 3 bases and J by 8 bases. Germline assignment: CDR1 SGHRS and CDR2 YFSETQ. This CDR3 is 16 amino acids long. In DNA, the CDR3 is TGCGCCAGCAGCTCCGGACTAGCGGGGCCCTCGGGGGAGCTGTTTTTT. Translated: CASSSGLAGPSGELFF.

This clonotype has a count of ten or more. At one of its ends the junction is not consistent with the germline gene, which may arise from a read error. The chain uses TRBV6-4 and TRBJ2-2, with 8 bases identical to TRBD1. Per germline, CDR1 MRHNA and CDR2 SNTAGT. The CDR3 totals 15 residues. The CDR3 spells CASSNSGGDTGELFF. CDR3 bases: TGTGCCAGCAGTAACTCAGGGGGCGACACCGGGGAGCTGTTTTTT.

This clonotype was found many times. The chain couples TRBV28 to TRBJ2-2; 7 bases fit TRBD2. The junction had 5 bases not matched to a gene; V was cut back by 1 base and J by 6 bases. CDR1 is MDHEN, CDR2 SYDVKM, per germline. The CDR3 spans 15 residues. CDR3 residues: CASSLLGGRAGELFF. In DNA, the CDR3 is TGTGCCAGCAGTTTATTAGGAGGGAGGGCCGGGGAGCTGTTTTTT. The entire variable domain, with the rest obtained from reference TRBV28 and TRBJ2-2, is as follows: DVKVTQSSRYLVKRTGEKVFLECVQDMDHENMFWYRQDPGLGLRLIYFSYDVKMKEKGDIPEGYSVSREKKERFSLILESASTNQTSMYLCASSLLGGRAGELFFGEGSRLTVL.

As to this clonotype: One end of the junction does not line up with germline, which may come from a read error. The chain combines TRBV9 with TRBJ1-5; 8 bases line up with TRBD1. Germline CDR1 reads SGDLS; CDR2 reads YYNGEE. The CDR3 is 14 residues long. The CDR3 region has the DNA TGTGCCAGCAGCGCCGGAACAGGGGGTCAGCACCAGCATTTT. This gives the protein CASSAGTGGQHQHF.

This clonotype came up many times. This chain links TRBV7-3 with TRBJ2-3; D is undetermined. Per the germline V gene, CDR1 is SGHTA and CDR2 is FQGTGA. The CDR3 consists of 15 residues. Between the trimmed V and J ends, which lost 0 bases and 6 bases, there was a span of 13 bases. The CDR3: CASSLTWDITDTQYF. In nucleotides, the CDR3 is TGTGCCAGCAGCTTAACGTGGGATATCACGGATACGCAGTATTTT.